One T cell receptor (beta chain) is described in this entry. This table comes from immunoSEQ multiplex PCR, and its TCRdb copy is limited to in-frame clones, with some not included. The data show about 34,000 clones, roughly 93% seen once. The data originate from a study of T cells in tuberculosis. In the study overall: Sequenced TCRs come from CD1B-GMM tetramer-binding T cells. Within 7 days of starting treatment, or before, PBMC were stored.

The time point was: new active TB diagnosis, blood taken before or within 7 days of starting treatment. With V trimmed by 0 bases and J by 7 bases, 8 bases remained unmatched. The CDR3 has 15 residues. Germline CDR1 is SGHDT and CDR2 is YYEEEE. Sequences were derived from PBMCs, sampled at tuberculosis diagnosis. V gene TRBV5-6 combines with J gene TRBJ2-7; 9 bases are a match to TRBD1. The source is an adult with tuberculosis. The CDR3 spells CASSLGQGGVGEQYF. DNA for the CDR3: TGTGCCAGCAGCTTGGGACAGGGGGGAGTAGGGGAGCAGTACTTC. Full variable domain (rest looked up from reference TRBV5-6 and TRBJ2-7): DAGVTQSPTHLIKTRGQQVTLRCSPKSGHDTVSWYQQALGQGPQFIFQYYEEEERQRGNFPDRFSGHQFPNYSSELNVNALLLGDSALYLCASSLGQGGVGEQYFGPGTRLTVT.